This T cell receptor (beta chain) was identified during a study of cytomegalovirus exposure and HLA in healthy donors. The overall study: An early release of data contained around 80 million unique TCRs, which came from HLA-typed donors.

The PCR ran on 60 Vbeta and 13 Jbeta primers. Repertoires were generated with immunoSEQ multiplex PCR, while TCRdb's copy carries only in-frame clones and drops some. The sample lists around 240,000 clones; about four fifths were seen once. CDR3 length equals 12 residues. V lost 6 bases to trimming and J lost 0 bases, with 7 bases between them. Germline V lookup: CDR1 SQVTM, CDR2 ANQGSEA. This chain uses TRBV29-1 with TRBJ2-3; no clear D. The specimen was PBMCs. The origin of this receptor is a woman aged 40 to 55 in good health and CMV-seropositive. The CDR3 reads CSVTTSTDTQYF. CDR3 bases: TGCAGCGTAACGACTAGCACAGATACGCAGTATTTT.